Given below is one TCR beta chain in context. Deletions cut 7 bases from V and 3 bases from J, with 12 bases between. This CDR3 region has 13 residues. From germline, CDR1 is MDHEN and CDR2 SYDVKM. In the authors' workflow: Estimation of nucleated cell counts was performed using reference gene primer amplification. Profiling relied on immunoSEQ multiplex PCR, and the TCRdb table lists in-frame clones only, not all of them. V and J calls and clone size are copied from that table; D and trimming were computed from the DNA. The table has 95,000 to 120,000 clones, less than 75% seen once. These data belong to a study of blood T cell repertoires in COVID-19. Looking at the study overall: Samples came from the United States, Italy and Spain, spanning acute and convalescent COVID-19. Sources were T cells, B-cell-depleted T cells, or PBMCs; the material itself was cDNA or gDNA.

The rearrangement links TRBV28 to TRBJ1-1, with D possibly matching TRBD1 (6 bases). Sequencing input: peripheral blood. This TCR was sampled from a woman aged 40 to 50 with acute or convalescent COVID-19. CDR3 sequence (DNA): TGTGCCAGCACCAGAACAGGGCACACTGAAGCTTTCTTT. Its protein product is CASTRTGHTEAFF.